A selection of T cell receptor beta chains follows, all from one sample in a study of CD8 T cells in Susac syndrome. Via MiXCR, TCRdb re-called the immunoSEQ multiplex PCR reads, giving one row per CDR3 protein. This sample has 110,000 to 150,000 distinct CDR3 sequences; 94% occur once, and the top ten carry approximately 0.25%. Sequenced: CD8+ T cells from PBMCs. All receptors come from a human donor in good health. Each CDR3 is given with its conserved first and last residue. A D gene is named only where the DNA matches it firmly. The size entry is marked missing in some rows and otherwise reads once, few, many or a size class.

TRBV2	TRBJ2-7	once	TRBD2	TGTGCCAGCAGCGAAAGCGGGAGAATCTACGAGCAGTACTTC	CASSESGRIYEQYF
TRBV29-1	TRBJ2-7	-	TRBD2	TGCAGCGTAGTTAGCGGGGACTCCTACGAGCAGTACTTC	CSVVSGDSYEQYF
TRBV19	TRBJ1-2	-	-	TGTGCCAGTAGTATGAACACCAACTATGGCTACACCTTC	CASSMNTNYGYTF
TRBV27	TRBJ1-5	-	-	TGTGCCAGCAGTTCTGGGGGTGTGGGGCAGCCCCAGCATTTT	CASSSGGVGQPQHF
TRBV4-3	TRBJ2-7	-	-	TGCGCCAGCAGCCAAGATAAGGGGTATGCTTACGAGCAGTACTTC	CASSQDKGYAYEQYF
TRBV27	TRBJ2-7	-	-	TGTGCCAGCAGTTTCGTTTTGGAGGGGCCCTACGAGCAGTACTTC	CASSFVLEGPYEQYF
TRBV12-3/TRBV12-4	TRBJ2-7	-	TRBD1	TGTGCCAGCGGATCCGGGACAGGTGATCCGTTCTACGAGCAGTACTTC	CASGSGTGDPFYEQYF
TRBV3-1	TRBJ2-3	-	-	TGTGCCAGCAGCCAAGATTCCACAGATACGCAGTATTTT	CASSQDSTDTQYF
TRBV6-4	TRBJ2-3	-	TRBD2	TGTGCCAGCAGCCCTCTGGGCGGGAGCGGCACAGATACGCAGTATTTT	CASSPLGGSGTDTQYF
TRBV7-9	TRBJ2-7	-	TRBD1	TGTGCCAGCAGCACGGACAGGGGGTCCTACGAGCAGTACTTC	CASSTDRGSYEQYF
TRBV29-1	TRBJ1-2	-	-	TGCAGCGTTGAATGGGGGGACTATGGCTACACCTTC	CSVEWGDYGYTF
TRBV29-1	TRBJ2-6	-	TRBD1	TGCAGCGTTGAGCAGGGGGCGGAAGGGGCCAACGTCCTGACTTTC	CSVEQGAEGANVLTF
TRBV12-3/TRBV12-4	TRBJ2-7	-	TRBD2	TGTGCCAGCAGCTATAGCGGGAGGGCCTCCTACGAGCAGTACTTC	CASSYSGRASYEQYF
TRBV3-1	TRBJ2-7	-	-	TGTGCCACCGGAAGCAGCAGGGGACACGAGCAGTACTTC	CATGSSRGHEQYF
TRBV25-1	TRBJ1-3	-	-	TGTGCCAGCATGAACTCTGGAAACACCATATATTTT	CASMNSGNTIYF
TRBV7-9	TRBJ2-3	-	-	TGTGCCAGCAGCTTCACGGGTGAGGGTACAGATACGCAGTATTTT	CASSFTGEGTDTQYF
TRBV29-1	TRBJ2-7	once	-	TGCAGCGTTGAAGATACAGGGAGGCAATACGAGCAGTACTTC	CSVEDTGRQYEQYF
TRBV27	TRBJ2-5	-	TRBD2	TGTGCCAGCAGTACAAGGACTAGCGGATTCCAAGAGACCCAGTACTTC	CASSTRTSGFQETQYF
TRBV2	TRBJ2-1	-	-	TGTGCCAGCAGTTCGGGACTCCTCAATGAGCAGTTCTTC	CASSSGLLNEQFF
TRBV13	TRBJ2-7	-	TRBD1	TGTGCCAGCAGCCACGGGACAGGGGATGACTACGAGCAGTACTTC	CASSHGTGDDYEQYF
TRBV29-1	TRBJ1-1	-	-	TGCAGCGTTGAGTCTGGGGGTGCGAACAGATTTGAAGCTTTCTTT	CSVESGGANRFEAFF
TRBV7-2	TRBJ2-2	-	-	TGTGCCAGCAGCTTTGACACCGGGGAGCTGTTTTTT	CASSFDTGELFF
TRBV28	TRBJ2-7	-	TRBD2	TGTGCCAGCAGTCCCCCAGGGCTAGCGGGAAACGAGCAGTACTTC	CASSPPGLAGNEQYF
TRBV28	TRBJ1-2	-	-	TGTGCCAGCAGCTCCCCCGGGGGCTGGGGCTACACCTTC	CASSSPGGWGYTF
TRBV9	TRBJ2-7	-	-	TGTGCCAGCAGCCTTGGGGCAGGGGGGCCCTACGAGCAGTACTTC	CASSLGAGGPYEQYF
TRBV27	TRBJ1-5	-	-	TGTGCCAGCCGTTTGGGAAAGAATCAGCCCCAGCATTTT	CASRLGKNQPQHF
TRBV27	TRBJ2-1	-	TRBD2	TGTGCCAGCAGTTTAGGCGGGAGATGGAATGAGCAGTTCTTC	CASSLGGRWNEQFF